One and the same sample provided the 29 T cell receptor beta chains below, sequenced in a study of OX40 agonist ivuxolimab in advanced cancers. Measured with immunoSEQ multiplex PCR; TCRdb has only the in-frame clones, and not every one. The sample yields 35,000 to 40,000 clones, around 89% seen once. The sample in question was CD4+ or CD8+ T cells sorted from blood, obtained in a trial of the OX40 agonist ivuxolimab. All receptors come from an adult with an advanced solid tumor such as melanoma, head and neck, liver or kidney cancer.

The chain links TRBV19 to TRBJ1-1; D possibly corresponds to TRBD1 (5 bases). Trimming cost V 5 bases and J 7 bases, with 17 bases left between them. Germline V gene lookup returns CDR1 LNHDA and CDR2 SQIVND (reference sequence). The length of the CDR3 is 14 residues. The CDR3, as DNA: TGTGCCAGTAGTCTGGGGACCTCATTGGGTGAAGCTTTCTTT. Its protein is CASSLGTSLGEAFF. The variable domain in full, completed from reference TRBV19 and TRBJ1-1, reads DGGITQSPKYLFRKEGQNVTLSCEQNLNHDAMYWYRQDPGQGLRLIYYSQIVNDFQKGDIAEGYSVSREKKESFPLTVTSAQKNPTAFYLCASSLGTSLGEAFFGQGTRLTVV.

The chain has TRBV27 and TRBJ2-1, with 7 bases matching TRBD2. Germline trimming cut 3 bases from V and 4 bases from J; bases unmatched to any gene: 6. Germline V gene data show CDR1 as MNHEY and CDR2 as SMNVEV (reference sequence). The CDR3 has 15 residues. CDR3: CASSLTSRKYNEQFF. CDR3 DNA: TGTGCCAGCAGTTTGACTAGCAGAAAATACAATGAGCAGTTCTTC.

CDR3 sequence: CASRDPGPTNYGYTF. DNA for the CDR3: TGTGCCAGCAGGGACCCGGGACCGACTAACTATGGCTACACCTTC. V is TRBV28 and J is TRBJ1-2, with a weak D call TRBD1 (5 bases). With 6 bases removed from V and 0 bases from J, the gap between germline ends came to 14 bases. Looked up from germline, CDR1 is MDHEN and CDR2 is SYDVKM. CDR3 length: 15 residues.

This chain links TRBV5-1 with TRBJ1-2, with D unresolved. The CDR3 spans 15 residues. With 0 bases removed from V and 0 bases from J, the gap between germline ends came to 9 bases. Germline CDR1 is SGHRS and CDR2 is YFSETQ. This CDR3 reads CASSLVSGANYGYTF. In DNA, the CDR3 is TGCGCCAGCAGCTTGGTTAGCGGAGCTAACTATGGCTACACCTTC. Drawing the rest from reference TRBV5-1 and TRBJ1-2, the complete variable domain is KAGVTQTPRYLIKTRGQQVTLSCSPISGHRSVSWYQQTPGQGLQFLFEYFSETQRNKGNFPGRFSGRQFSNSRSEMNVSTLELGDSALYLCASSLVSGANYGYTFGSGTRLTVV.

This chain connects TRBV6-6 to TRBJ1-1, with D possibly TRBD1 on 6 matching bases. Germline assignment: CDR1 MNHNY and CDR2 SVGAGI (reference sequence). The CDR3 covers 11 residues. V dropped 10 bases and J dropped 6 bases, with 12 bases sitting between them. CDR3 sequence reads: CATDRGPEAFF. CDR3 sequence (DNA): TGTGCCACCGACCGGGGGCCTGAAGCTTTCTTT.

This clone appeared once. The chain couples TRBV6-1 to TRBJ1-1; D is unresolved. Germline-derived CDR1 and CDR2 are MNHNS and SASEGT. This CDR3 comprises 12 residues. Trimming removed 2 bases at V and 6 bases at J, with 7 bases between. In nucleotides, the CDR3 is TGTGCCAGCAGTGAATGGGGTGCTGAAGCTTTCTTT. This codes for CASSEWGAEAFF.

The rearrangement joins TRBV28 to TRBJ1-1; TRBD1 is a possible D gene (6 bases). Germline CDR1 reads MDHEN; CDR2 reads SYDVKM. The CDR3 totals 15 residues. V lost 2 bases and J 0 bases, leaving 10 bases between the germline ends. CDR3 in DNA: TGTGCCAGCAGTTTACCGACAGGACTGAACACTGAAGCTTTCTTT. It specifies CASSLPTGLNTEAFF.

This chain connects TRBV27 to TRBJ2-1, with 10 bases identical to TRBD1. Germline V gene data show CDR1 as MNHEY and CDR2 as SMNVEV (reference sequence). V was clipped by 4 bases and J by 7 bases; unmatched bases: 4. The CDR3 has 14 amino acids. In DNA form, the CDR3 reads TGTGCCAGCAGTTCTCGGACAGGGGGTAATGAGCAGTTCTTC. Translated: CASSSRTGGNEQFF.

This chain joins TRBV4-1 and TRBJ2-7; 7 bases are shared with TRBD2. The V segment lost 3 bases and the J segment 3 bases; nucleotides outside the gene matches: 14. CDR1 is MGHRA and CDR2 is YSYEKL in the germline V gene. The CDR3 covers 17 residues. The CDR3 reads CASSQGGTPSSFYEQYF. The CDR3 nucleotides read TGCGCCAGCAGCCAGGGGGGGACTCCTTCCAGCTTCTACGAGCAGTACTTC.

This chain joins TRBV10-3 and TRBJ2-1, with 7 bases that match TRBD2. Germline V gene lookup returns CDR1 ENHRY and CDR2 SYGVKD. CDR3 length equals 14 residues. Trimming took 3 bases from V and 4 from J; bases not matched to a gene: 3. The DNA for the CDR3 is TGTGCCATCAGTGAAGCGGGACGGTACAATGAGCAGTTCTTC. Residues: CAISEAGRYNEQFF.

This chain connects TRBV29-1 to TRBJ2-3, with a tentative D call TRBD1 (6 bases). This CDR3 comprises 13 residues. Trimming cost V 4 bases and J 3 bases, with 11 bases left between them. Germline V CDR1 and CDR2: SQVTM, ANQGSEA. The CDR3 loop reads CSVAERGTDTQYF. In DNA form, the CDR3 reads TGCAGCGTTGCAGAGAGGGGGACAGATACGCAGTATTTT.

V gene TRBV19 combines with J gene TRBJ1-2, with D unresolved. Looked up from germline, CDR1 is LNHDA and CDR2 is SQIVND (reference sequence). The CDR3 spans 16 residues. V lost 7 bases, J lost 4 bases, and 22 bases lay in between. CDR3 protein: CASTPNFRAVVYGYTF. The CDR3 coding sequence is TGTGCCAGTACCCCGAACTTCAGAGCTGTTGTCTATGGCTACACCTTC.

The rearrangement uses TRBV27 and TRBJ2-5; 12 bases are a match to TRBD2. The J segment lost 2 bases and the V segment lost 6 bases, leaving 4 bases of the junction unmatched. The CDR3 sequence is 15 residues long. In germline, CDR1 is MNHEY, CDR2 SMNVEV (reference sequence). CDR3 sequence: CASSGLAGPQETQYF. CDR3 DNA: TGTGCCAGCAGCGGACTAGCGGGGCCTCAAGAGACCCAGTACTTC.

This clone was seen more than once but under ten times. The genes are TRBV12-5 and TRBJ1-5, with unresolved D. The CDR3 runs to 14 residues. V lost 2 bases and J 3 bases, leaving 8 bases between the germline ends. Germline CDR1 reads LGHNT; CDR2 reads FRNRAP. CDR3 coding DNA: TGTGCTAGTGGTTTGAGAGGGCTCAATCAGCCCCAGCATTTT. Protein product: CASGLRGLNQPQHF.

The chain carries TRBV11-2 and TRBJ2-1; TRBD2 might be the D (6 bases). CDR3 length equals 18 residues. Germline lookup yields CDR1 SGHAT and CDR2 FQNNGV. Between the trimmed V and J ends, which lost 4 bases and 0 bases, there was a span of 19 bases. Here the CDR3 reads CASSSEPPGTVSYNEQFF. Here the CDR3 DNA reads TGTGCCAGCAGCTCCGAACCGCCAGGGACTGTCTCCTACAATGAGCAGTTCTTC.

By sample fraction, this clone is medium-sized. The V gene is TRBV27, the J gene TRBJ2-1; 7 bases match TRBD2. Trimming took 5 bases from V and 7 from J; bases not matched to a gene: 8. Germline-derived CDR1 and CDR2 are MNHEY and SMNVEV (reference sequence). The CDR3 totals 14 residues. The CDR3 region has the DNA TGTGCCAGCAGTAAACGGGAGGATGAAAATGAGCAGTTCTTC. This encodes CASSKREDENEQFF.

This clone has just a few counts. CDR3 sequence reads: CAISESPGTDTQYF. The CDR3 nucleotides are TGTGCCATCAGTGAGTCGCCCGGCACAGATACGCAGTATTTT. The rearrangement uses TRBV10-3 and TRBJ2-3; D not certain. Germline CDR1 reads ENHRY; CDR2 reads SYGVKD. Trimming cost V 0 bases and J 1 base, with 5 bases left between them. The CDR3 has 14 residues.

The V and J genes are TRBV7-9 and TRBJ2-1, with TRBD1 matching over 11 bases. V lost 4 bases, J lost 2 bases, and 4 bases stayed unmatched. The length of the CDR3 is 16 residues. The germline V gene encodes CDR1 SEHNR and CDR2 FQNEAQ (reference sequence). The CDR3 here is CASSSRDRGAYNEQFF. For the CDR3, the DNA is TGTGCCAGCAGCTCCCGGGACAGGGGGGCCTACAATGAGCAGTTCTTC.

V usage is TRBV5-1 and J usage is TRBJ1-1, with D maybe TRBD1 (5 bases). The germline CDR1 and CDR2 sequences are SGHRS and YFSETQ. V was cut by 3 bases and J by 1 base, with 19 bases left in between. CDR3 size: 17 residues. CDR3 DNA: TGCGCCAGCAGCTGGACCGGGGGAGGAGGGGAGAACACTGAAGCTTTCTTT. Amino acids: CASSWTGGGGENTEAFF.

This chain joins TRBV29-1 and TRBJ1-1; D ambiguous. Trimming cost V 6 bases and J 0 bases, with 5 bases left between them. The CDR3 extends over 11 amino acids. The V gene's germline CDR1 is SQVTM and CDR2 ANQGSEA. In nucleotides, the CDR3 is TGCAGCGTGGCACTGAACACTGAAGCTTTCTTT. Translated, it gives CSVALNTEAFF.

The chain joins TRBV4-1 to TRBJ1-2; no clear D. CDR1 is MGHRA, CDR2 YSYEKL, per germline. This CDR3 has 14 amino acids. V was trimmed by 0 bases and J by 8 bases, leaving 13 bases between them. The CDR3 bases are TGCGCCAGCAGCCAAGATTCCCCCGGCCGGGGCTACACCTTC. It is translated as CASSQDSPGRGYTF.

This chain connects TRBV7-2 to TRBJ2-7; possible D gene TRBD1, 6 bases. Germline loops: CDR1 SGHTA, CDR2 FQGNSA. V was shortened by 5 bases and J by 2 bases, with 19 bases between the two germline ends. The CDR3 has 16 amino acids. CDR3: CASSLVTGHLTYEQYF. The CDR3 nucleotides are TGTGCCAGCAGCCTAGTTACGGGACACCTGACCTACGAGCAGTACTTC.

The V and J genes are TRBV7-8 and TRBJ1-2, with 7 bases lining up with TRBD1. CDR3 length equals 14 residues. Trimming removed 5 bases from V and 1 base from J; junction bases left unmatched: 4. Germline CDR1 reads SGHVS; CDR2 reads FQNEAQ. In DNA form, the CDR3 reads TGTGCCAGCAGCCCCGGGACAGTTAACTATGGCTACACCTTC. This codes for CASSPGTVNYGYTF.

This clone was seen a handful of times. This chain links TRBV6-1 with TRBJ2-7; D gene unclear. Germline V gives CDR1 MNHNS, CDR2 SASEGT. The V gene lost 2 bases and the J gene lost 7 bases, with 9 bases spanning the gap. This CDR3 spans 12 amino acids. This CDR3 reads CASSEIWGEQYF. CDR3 sequence (DNA): TGTGCCAGCAGTGAAATATGGGGAGAGCAGTACTTC.

V is TRBV13 and J is TRBJ1-1, with a weak D call TRBD1 (6 bases). This CDR3 is built from 15 residues. The V gene lost 2 bases and the J gene lost 2 bases, with 12 bases spanning the gap. Germline assignment: CDR1 PRHDT and CDR2 FYEKMQ (reference sequence). CDR3 amino acids: CASSLSPGANTEAFF. DNA for the CDR3: TGTGCCAGCAGCTTAAGTCCGGGGGCCAACACTGAAGCTTTCTTT.

This clone was picked up one time. CDR3 in amino acids: CASSLGAGNQPQHF. The CDR3 coding sequence is TGTGCCAGCAGCTTGGGGGCTGGCAATCAGCCCCAGCATTTT. The chain is built from TRBV5-6 and TRBJ1-5; D gene ambiguous. The ends were cut back, 0 bases at V and 2 bases at J, with 6 bases in the middle. The CDR3 loop spans 14 amino acids. CDR1 and CDR2 from the germline V gene are SGHDT and YYEEEE.

The chain employs TRBV2 and TRBJ2-7; tentative D call: TRBD2 (5 bases). V lost 4 bases, J lost 0 bases, and 10 bases lay in between. Germline lookup yields CDR1 SNHLY and CDR2 FYNNEI. The CDR3 spans 14 residues. This chain's CDR3 is CASSGRGSSYEQYF. Written as DNA, the CDR3 is TGTGCCAGCAGTGGACGGGGAAGCTCCTACGAGCAGTACTTC. Together with reference TRBV2 and TRBJ2-7, the CDR3 gives the full variable domain: EPEVTQTPSHQVTQMGQEVILRCVPISNHLYFYWYRQILGQKVEFLVSFYNNEISEKSEIFDDQFSVERPDGSNFTLKIRSTKLEDSAMYFCASSGRGSSYEQYFGPGTRLTVT.

This clone is a singleton in its sample. The CDR3 loop reads CASSDRAYNEQFF. DNA of the CDR3: TGTGCCAGCAGTGACAGGGCCTACAATGAGCAGTTCTTC. V and J are TRBV6-1 and TRBJ2-1; maybe TRBD1 (5 bases). The germline CDR1 and CDR2 sequences are MNHNS and SASEGT. Trimming removed 3 bases from V and 2 bases from J, with 5 bases in between. CDR3 size: 13 residues.

The V call is TRBV19, the J call TRBJ1-2; D remains ambiguous. The germline CDR1 and CDR2 sequences are LNHDA and SQIVND (reference sequence). V lost 5 bases and J lost 4, with 17 bases in between. This CDR3 comprises 15 residues. The CDR3 DNA reads as TGTGCCAGTAGTCCCAGTACAGCTTACGGCTATGGCTACACCTTC. This codes for CASSPSTAYGYGYTF.